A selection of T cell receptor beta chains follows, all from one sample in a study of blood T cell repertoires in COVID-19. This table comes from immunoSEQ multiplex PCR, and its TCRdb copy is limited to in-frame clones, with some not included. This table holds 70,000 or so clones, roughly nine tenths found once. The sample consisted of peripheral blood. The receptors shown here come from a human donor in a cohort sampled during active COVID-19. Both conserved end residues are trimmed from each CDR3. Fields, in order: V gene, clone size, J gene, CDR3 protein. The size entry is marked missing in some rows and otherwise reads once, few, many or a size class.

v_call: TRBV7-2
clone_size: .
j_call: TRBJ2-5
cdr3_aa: ASSLSEGETQY

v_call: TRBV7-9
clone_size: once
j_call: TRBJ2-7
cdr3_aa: ASSLVGTGFMEQY

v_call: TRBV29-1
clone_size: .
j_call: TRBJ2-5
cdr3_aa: SVDPGQGWETQY

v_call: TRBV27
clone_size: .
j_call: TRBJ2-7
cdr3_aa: ASSAGLAGYEQY

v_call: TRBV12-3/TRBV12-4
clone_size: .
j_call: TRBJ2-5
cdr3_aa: ASSSNREETQY

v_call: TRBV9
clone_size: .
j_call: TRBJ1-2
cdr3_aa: ASSLGQGALHGGYT

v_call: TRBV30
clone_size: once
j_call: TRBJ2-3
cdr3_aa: AWGDYYTDTQY

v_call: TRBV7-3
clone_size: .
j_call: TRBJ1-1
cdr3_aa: ASSLKGENTEAF

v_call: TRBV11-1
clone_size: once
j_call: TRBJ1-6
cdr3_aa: ASSRTGPNSPLH

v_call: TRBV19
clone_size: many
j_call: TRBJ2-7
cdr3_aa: ATSSGSGYEQY

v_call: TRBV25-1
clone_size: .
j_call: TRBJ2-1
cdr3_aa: ASSARMSSYNEQF

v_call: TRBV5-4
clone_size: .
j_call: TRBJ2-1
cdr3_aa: ASSLGGTQYNEQF

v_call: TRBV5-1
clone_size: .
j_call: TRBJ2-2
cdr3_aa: ASSPGTGRSGELF

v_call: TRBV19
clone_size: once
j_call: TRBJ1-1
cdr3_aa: ASRTGNTEAF

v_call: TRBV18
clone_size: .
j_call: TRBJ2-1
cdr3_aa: ASSPSGDPPYNEQF

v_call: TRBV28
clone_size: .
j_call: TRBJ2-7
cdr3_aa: ASSPRPYEQY

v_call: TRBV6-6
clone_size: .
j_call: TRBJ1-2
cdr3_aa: ASSYSRTGGGYGYT

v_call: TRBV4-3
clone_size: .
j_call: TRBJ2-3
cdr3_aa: ASSQGGGADTQY

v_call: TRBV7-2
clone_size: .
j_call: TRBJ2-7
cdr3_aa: ASSPGTGTFYEQY

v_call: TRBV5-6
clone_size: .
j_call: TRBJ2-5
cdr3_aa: ASSLHGIGEETQY

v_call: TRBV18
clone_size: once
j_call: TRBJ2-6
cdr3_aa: ASSSRVGGSGANVLT

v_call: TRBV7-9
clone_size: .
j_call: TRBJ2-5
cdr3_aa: ASSPAVYQGAQETQY

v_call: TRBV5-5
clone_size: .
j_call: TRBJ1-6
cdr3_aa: ASRLLSGPVSPLH